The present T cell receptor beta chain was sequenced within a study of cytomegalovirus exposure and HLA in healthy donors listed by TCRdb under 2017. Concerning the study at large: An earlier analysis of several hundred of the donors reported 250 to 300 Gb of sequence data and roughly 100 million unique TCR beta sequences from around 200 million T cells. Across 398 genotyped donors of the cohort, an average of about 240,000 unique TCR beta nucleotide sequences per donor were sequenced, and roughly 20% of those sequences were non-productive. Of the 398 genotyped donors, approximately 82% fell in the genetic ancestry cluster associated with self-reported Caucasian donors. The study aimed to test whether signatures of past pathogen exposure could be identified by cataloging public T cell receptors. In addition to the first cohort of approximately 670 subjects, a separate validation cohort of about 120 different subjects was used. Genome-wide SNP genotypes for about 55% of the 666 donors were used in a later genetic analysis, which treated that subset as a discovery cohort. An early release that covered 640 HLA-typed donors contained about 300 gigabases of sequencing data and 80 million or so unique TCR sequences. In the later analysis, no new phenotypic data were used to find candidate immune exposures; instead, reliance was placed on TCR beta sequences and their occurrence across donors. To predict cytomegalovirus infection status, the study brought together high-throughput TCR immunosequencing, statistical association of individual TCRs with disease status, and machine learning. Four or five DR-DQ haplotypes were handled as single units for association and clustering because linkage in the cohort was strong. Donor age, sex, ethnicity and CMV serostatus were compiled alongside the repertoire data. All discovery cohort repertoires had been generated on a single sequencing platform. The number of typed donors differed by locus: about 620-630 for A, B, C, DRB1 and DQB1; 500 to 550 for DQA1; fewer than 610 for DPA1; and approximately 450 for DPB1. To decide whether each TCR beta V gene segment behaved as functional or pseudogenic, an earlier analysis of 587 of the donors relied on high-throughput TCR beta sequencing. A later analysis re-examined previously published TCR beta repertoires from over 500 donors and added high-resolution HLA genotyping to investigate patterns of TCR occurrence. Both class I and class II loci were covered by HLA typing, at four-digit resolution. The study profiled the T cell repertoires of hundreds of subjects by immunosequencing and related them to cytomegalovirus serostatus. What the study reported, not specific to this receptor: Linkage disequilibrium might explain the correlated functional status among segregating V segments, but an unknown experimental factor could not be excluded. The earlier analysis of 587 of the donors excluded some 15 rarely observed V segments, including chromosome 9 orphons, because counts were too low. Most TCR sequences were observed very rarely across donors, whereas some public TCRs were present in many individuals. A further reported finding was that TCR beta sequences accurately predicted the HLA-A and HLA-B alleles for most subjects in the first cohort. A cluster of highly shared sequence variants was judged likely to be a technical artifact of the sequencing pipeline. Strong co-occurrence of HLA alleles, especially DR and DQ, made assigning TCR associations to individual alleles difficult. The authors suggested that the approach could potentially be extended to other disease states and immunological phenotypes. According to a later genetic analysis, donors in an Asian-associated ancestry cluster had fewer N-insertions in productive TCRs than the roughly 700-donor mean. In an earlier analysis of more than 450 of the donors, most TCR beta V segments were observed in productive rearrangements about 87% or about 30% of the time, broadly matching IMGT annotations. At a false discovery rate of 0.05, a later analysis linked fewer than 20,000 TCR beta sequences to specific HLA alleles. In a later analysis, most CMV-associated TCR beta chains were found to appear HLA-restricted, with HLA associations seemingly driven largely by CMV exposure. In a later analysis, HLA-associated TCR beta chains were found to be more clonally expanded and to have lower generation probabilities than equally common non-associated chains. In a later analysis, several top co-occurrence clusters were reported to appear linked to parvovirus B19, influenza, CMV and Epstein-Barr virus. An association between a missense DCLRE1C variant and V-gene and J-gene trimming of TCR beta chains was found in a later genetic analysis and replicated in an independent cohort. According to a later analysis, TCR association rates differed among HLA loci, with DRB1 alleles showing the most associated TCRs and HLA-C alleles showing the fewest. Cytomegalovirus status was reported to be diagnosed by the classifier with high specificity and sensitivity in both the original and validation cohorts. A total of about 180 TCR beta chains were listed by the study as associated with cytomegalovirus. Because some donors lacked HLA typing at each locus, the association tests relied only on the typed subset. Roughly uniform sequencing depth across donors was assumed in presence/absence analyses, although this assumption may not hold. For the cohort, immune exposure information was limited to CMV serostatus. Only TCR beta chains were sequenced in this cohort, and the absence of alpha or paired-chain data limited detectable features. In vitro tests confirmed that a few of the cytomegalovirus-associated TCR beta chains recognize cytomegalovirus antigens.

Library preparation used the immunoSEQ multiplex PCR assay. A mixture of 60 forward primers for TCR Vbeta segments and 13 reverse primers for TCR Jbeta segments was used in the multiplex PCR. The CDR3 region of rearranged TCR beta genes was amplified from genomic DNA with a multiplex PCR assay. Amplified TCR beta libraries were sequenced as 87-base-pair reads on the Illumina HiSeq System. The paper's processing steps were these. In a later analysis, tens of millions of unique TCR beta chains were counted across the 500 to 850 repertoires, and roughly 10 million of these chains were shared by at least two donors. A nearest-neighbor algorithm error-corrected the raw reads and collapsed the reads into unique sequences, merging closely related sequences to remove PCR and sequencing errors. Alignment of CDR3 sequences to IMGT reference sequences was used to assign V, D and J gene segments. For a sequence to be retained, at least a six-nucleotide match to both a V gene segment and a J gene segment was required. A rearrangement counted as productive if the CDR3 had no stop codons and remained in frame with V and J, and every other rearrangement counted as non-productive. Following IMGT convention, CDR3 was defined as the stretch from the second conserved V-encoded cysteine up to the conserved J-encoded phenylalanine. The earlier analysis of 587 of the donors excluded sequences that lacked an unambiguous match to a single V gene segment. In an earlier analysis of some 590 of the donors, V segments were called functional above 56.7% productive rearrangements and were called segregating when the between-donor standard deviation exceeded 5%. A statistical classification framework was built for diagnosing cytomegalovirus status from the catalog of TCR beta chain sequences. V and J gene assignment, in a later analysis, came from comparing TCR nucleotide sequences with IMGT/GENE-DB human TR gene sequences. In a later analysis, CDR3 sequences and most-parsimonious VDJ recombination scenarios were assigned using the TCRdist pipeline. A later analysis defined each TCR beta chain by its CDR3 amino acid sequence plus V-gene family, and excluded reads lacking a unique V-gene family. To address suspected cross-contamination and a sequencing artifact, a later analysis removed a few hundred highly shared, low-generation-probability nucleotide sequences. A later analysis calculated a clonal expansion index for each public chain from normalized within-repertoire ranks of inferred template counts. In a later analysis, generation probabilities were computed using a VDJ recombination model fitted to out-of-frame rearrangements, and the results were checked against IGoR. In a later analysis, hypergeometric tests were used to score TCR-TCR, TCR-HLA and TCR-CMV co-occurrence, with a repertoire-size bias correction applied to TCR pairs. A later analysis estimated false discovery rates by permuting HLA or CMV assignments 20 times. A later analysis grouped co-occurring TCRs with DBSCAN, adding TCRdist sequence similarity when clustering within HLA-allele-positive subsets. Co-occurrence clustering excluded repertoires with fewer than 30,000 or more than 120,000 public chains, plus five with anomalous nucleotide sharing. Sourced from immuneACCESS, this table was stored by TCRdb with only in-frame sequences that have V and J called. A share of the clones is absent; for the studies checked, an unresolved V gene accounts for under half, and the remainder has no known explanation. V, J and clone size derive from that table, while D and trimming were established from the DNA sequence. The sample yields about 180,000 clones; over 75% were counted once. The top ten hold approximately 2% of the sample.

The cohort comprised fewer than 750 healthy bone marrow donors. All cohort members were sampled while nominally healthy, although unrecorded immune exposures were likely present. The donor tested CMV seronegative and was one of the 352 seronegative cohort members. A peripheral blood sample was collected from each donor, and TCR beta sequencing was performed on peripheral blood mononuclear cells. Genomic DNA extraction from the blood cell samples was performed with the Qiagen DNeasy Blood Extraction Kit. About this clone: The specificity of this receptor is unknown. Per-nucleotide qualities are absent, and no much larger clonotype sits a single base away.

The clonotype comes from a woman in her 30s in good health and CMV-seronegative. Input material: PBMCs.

Here the CDR3 is given as CASSVSAWSSYNEQFF. Here is the DNA: TGTGCCAGCAGCGTAAGTGCTTGGAGCTCCTACAATGAGCAGTTCTTC. The chain is encoded by TRBV9 joined to TRBJ2-1, with the D segment identity uncertain. V is clipped by 1 base and J by 0 bases, and the sequence between their germline boundaries is 11 bases long. The CDR3 holds 16 amino acids from the cysteine to the phenylalanine. Only the CDR3 DNA stays, 48 bases, in frame from base 1. The germline V gene supplies CDR1 SGDLS and CDR2 YYNGEE. With the rest looked up from the reference TRBV9 and TRBJ2-1 genes rather than sequenced, the full variable domain is DSGVTQTPKHLITATGQRVTLRCSPRSGDLSVYWYQQSLDQGLQFLIQYYNGEERAKGNILERFSAQQFPDLHSELNLSSLELGDSALYFCASSVSAWSSYNEQFFGPGTRLTVL.